The 18 T cell receptor beta chains below all came from one sample that was sequenced in a study of preoperative IRX-2 immunotherapy in early breast cancer. Sample treatment: preoperative locoregional IRX-2 cytokine immunotherapy. Here immunoSEQ multiplex PCR was the method, and the copy in TCRdb shows in-frame clones only, minus some. There are about 62,000 clones in the sample; around 94% occur only once, and roughly 1.5% lies in the top ten. The specimen was taken from a patient treated with IRX-2 immunotherapy. The receptors here all came from a human donor with breast cancer.

For the CDR3, the DNA is TGTGCCAGCAACTTCGGGACTCGGGGTTCTGAGACCCAGTACTTC. Its translation: CASNFGTRGSETQYF. The chain uses TRBV7-2 and TRBJ2-5, with D possibly matching TRBD2 (6 bases). Trimming removed 7 bases from V and 5 bases from J, with 20 bases in between. The CDR3 loop spans 15 amino acids. Germline CDR1 is SGHTA and CDR2 is FQGNSA.

The J gene is TRBJ2-3, the V gene TRBV18; no clear D gene. Germline-derived CDR1 and CDR2 are KGHSH and LQKENI. The ends were cut back, 0 bases at V and 3 bases at J, with 1 base in the middle. The CDR3 has 12 residues. CDR3 nucleotide sequence: TGTGCCAGCTCACCACCGACAGATACGCAGTATTTT. Translating gives CASSPPTDTQYF. Supplemented by reference TRBV18 and TRBJ2-3, the full variable domain reads NAGVMQNPRHLVRRRGQEARLRCSPMKGHSHVYWYRQLPEEGLKFMVYLQKENIIDESGMPKERFSAEFPKEGPSILRIQQVVRGDSAAYFCASSPPTDTQYFGPGTRLTVL.

V is TRBV2 and J is TRBJ2-2, with D tentatively TRBD1 or TRBD2 (6 bases each). V lost 1 base to trimming and J lost 6 bases, with 15 bases between them. The CDR3 has 16 amino acids. Per the germline V gene, CDR1 is SNHLY and CDR2 is FYNNEI. In nucleotides, the CDR3 is TGTGCCAGCAGTGAAGTCGGGGTCGGGGGCGCCGGGGAGCTGTTTTTT. This translates into CASSEVGVGGAGELFF.

This clone appeared a few times. The chain employs TRBV10-3 and TRBJ2-7; D is undetermined. Trimming shortened V by 2 bases and J by 0 bases, and 5 bases separated the two germline ends. This CDR3 region has 13 residues. Germline V gives CDR1 ENHRY, CDR2 SYGVKD. CDR3 sequence reads: CAISEPFSYEQYF. The CDR3 nucleotides are TGTGCCATCAGTGAGCCCTTCTCCTACGAGCAGTACTTC.

The rearrangement joins TRBV7-3 to TRBJ1-2; perhaps TRBD1 as D (6 bases). Trimming stripped 5 bases from V and 6 bases from J, with 13 bases between. The length of the CDR3 is 13 residues. Germline V gene lookup returns CDR1 SGHTA and CDR2 FQGTGA. DNA of the CDR3: TGTGCCAGCAGCGCAACAGGGCAGGATGGCTACACCTTC. Its translation is CASSATGQDGYTF.

The gene calls are TRBV5-6 and TRBJ2-2; 7 positions agree with TRBD2. The CDR3 runs 15 residues. Germline lookup yields CDR1 SGHDT and CDR2 YYEEEE. Unmatched junction bases numbered 5, after V lost 2 bases and J lost 4 bases. CDR3 nucleotides: TGTGCCAGCAGCTTTTGGGGGGGTATCACCGGGGAGCTGTTTTTT. Its protein is CASSFWGGITGELFF.

The chain uses TRBV30 and TRBJ2-3; TRBD1 matches at 9 bases. The CDR3 is 13 amino acids. CDR1 GTSNPN and CDR2 SVGIG come from the germline V gene (reference sequence). CDR3 coding DNA: TGTGCAGGGACAGGGCCTAGCACAGATACGCAGTATTTT. Translated, it gives CAGTGPSTDTQYF. The full variable domain, completed using reference TRBV30 and TRBJ2-3, is SQTIHQWPATLVQPVGSPLSLECTVEGTSNPNLYWYRQAAGRGLQLLFYSVGIGQISSEVPQNLSASRPQDRQFILSSKKLLLSDSGFYLCAGTGPSTDTQYFGPGTRLTVL.

V usage is TRBV29-1 and J usage is TRBJ1-2; 9 nucleotides agree with TRBD1. There are 12 residues in the CDR3. CDR1 and CDR2 (germline): SQVTM, ANQGSEA. With V trimmed by 6 bases and J by 3 bases, 2 bases remained unmatched. CDR3 residues: CSVTGGHYGYTF. CDR3 bases: TGCAGCGTGACAGGGGGGCACTATGGCTACACCTTC.

V and J are TRBV5-4 and TRBJ2-7, with 11 positions matching TRBD2. This CDR3 spans 14 amino acids. Germline V gene lookup returns CDR1 SGHNT and CDR2 YYREEE (reference sequence). The ends lost 4 bases at V and 5 bases at J; junction bases unmatched: 5. This chain's CDR3 is CASSVTSGSNEQYF. CDR3 coding DNA: TGTGCCAGCAGCGTCACTAGCGGGAGCAACGAGCAGTACTTC.

The rearrangement links TRBV14 to TRBJ1-2; D may be TRBD1 (5 bases). Deletions cut 10 bases from V and 4 bases from J, with 16 bases between. The germline CDR1 and CDR2 sequences are SGHDN and FVKESK. The CDR3 has 13 amino acids. CDR3 bases: TGTGCCACCACGCCTACGGGGGGCTATGGCTACACCTTC. This sequence encodes CATTPTGGYGYTF.

J is TRBJ2-3 and V is TRBV7-5; no DNA check was done on the table's D call, TRBD2. TRBV7-5 is given as a pseudogene. The CDR3 consists of 16 residues. CDR3 sequence reads: CARSLGGGAGADTQYF. The CDR3 coding sequence is TGTGCCAGAAGCTTAGGAGGGGGGGCCGGAGCAGATACGCAGTATTTT.

This chain uses TRBV4-2 with TRBJ1-6; 7 bases line up with TRBD1. Germline CDR1 is LGHNA and CDR2 is YNFKEQ. V trimming: 4 bases; J trimming: 2 bases; junction bases outside the gene matches: 8. This CDR3 is 17 amino acids long. The CDR3 spells CASSREGQMTYNSPLHF. The CDR3 DNA reads as TGTGCCAGCAGCCGAGAGGGACAGATGACCTATAATTCACCCCTCCACTTT.

The V and J genes are TRBV6-5 and TRBJ2-3; D unresolved. Trimming pared 7 bases from V and 0 bases from J, leaving 8 bases between. The CDR3 contains 13 residues. The germline gives CDR1 MNHEY, CDR2 SVGAGI. The chain's CDR3 is CASTLGSTDTQYF. The CDR3 DNA reads as TGTGCCAGCACTCTGGGGAGCACAGATACGCAGTATTTT.

The chain is built from TRBV6-1 and TRBJ2-3; D gene ambiguous. The V end lost 5 bases, the J end lost 2 bases, and 8 bases lay between the germline ends. CDR3 length: 13 amino acids. Looked up from germline, CDR1 is MNHNS and CDR2 is SASEGT. The CDR3: CASSNPDTDTQYF. For the CDR3, the DNA is TGTGCCAGCAGTAACCCAGACACAGATACGCAGTATTTT.

This chain joins TRBV18 and TRBJ2-1; unclear D gene. There are 13 residues in the CDR3. The V and J ends lost 0 bases and 1 base respectively, with 1 base between them. Looked up from germline, CDR1 is KGHSH and CDR2 is LQKENI. The CDR3 sequence: CASSPPSYNEQFF. CDR3 coding DNA: TGTGCCAGCTCACCACCTTCCTACAATGAGCAGTTCTTC.

This rearrangement joins TRBV4-1 to TRBJ2-5, with D unresolved. This CDR3 is built from 15 residues. Germline V CDR1 and CDR2: MGHRA, YSYEKL. V gave up 1 base and J gave up 2 bases, with 11 bases separating them. The CDR3 is CASSQGSVSQETQYF. The DNA for the CDR3 is TGCGCCAGCAGCCAAGGATCAGTTTCGCAAGAGACCCAGTACTTC.

CDR3 nucleotide sequence: TGCGCCAGCAGCCAGGGACAGCATAGCAATCAGCCCCAGCATTTT. It encodes CASSQGQHSNQPQHF. J is TRBJ1-5 and V is TRBV4-1; 7 bases map to TRBD1. Germline V lookup: CDR1 MGHRA, CDR2 YSYEKL. J gave up 0 bases and V 3 bases, and 2 bases lay outside the gene matches. There are 15 residues in the CDR3.

The chain recombines TRBV7-2 with TRBJ1-1, with D unclear. The germline gives CDR1 SGHTA, CDR2 FQGNSA. V was cut by 1 base and J by 1 base, with 10 bases left in between. There are 15 residues in the CDR3. CDR3 sequence (DNA): TGTGCCAGCAGCTTAGGTCTCAACAAGAACACTGAAGCTTTCTTT. Its translation is CASSLGLNKNTEAFF.